This TCR beta chain is from a study of blood T cell repertoires in COVID-19. For the study at large: Both acute and convalescent COVID-19 samples were obtained from the United States, Italy and Spain. PBMCs, B-cell-depleted T cells, or T cells were the source of the cDNA or gDNA that made up the material.

Original processing notes: Counts of nucleated cells, estimated from reference gene primer amplification, were obtained. Here immunoSEQ multiplex PCR was the method, and the copy in TCRdb shows in-frame clones only, minus some. V and J calls and clone size are those listed in that table; D and trimming were worked out from the DNA. Among about 260,000 clones listed, around 86% were seen once. The ends lost 1 base at V and 2 bases at J; junction bases unmatched: 13. The germline gives CDR1 LGHDT, CDR2 YNNKEL (reference sequence). This CDR3 is 18 amino acids long. The TCR originated in a man between 18 and 29 years old with active or convalescent COVID-19. The chain has TRBV3-1 (or the pseudogene TRBV3-2) and TRBJ1-2; 7 bases are a match to TRBD1. Sequencing was done on a sample of peripheral blood. CDR3: CASSQVFLGGGENYGYTF. The CDR3 DNA sequence: TGTGCCAGCAGCCAAGTCTTTCTAGGGGGCGGTGAGAACTATGGCTACACCTTC.